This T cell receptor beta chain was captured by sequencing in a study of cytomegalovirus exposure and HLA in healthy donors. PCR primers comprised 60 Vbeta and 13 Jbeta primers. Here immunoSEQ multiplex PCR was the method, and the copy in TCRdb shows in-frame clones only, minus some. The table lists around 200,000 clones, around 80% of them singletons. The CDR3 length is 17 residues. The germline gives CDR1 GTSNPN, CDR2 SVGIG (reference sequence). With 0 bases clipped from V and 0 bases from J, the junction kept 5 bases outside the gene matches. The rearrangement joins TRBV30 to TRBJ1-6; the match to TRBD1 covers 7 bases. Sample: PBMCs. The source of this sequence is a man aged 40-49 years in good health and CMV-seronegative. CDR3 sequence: CAWSVLGQSSYNSPLHF. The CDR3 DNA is TGTGCCTGGAGTGTACTGGGACAGAGCTCCTATAATTCACCCCTCCACTTT.